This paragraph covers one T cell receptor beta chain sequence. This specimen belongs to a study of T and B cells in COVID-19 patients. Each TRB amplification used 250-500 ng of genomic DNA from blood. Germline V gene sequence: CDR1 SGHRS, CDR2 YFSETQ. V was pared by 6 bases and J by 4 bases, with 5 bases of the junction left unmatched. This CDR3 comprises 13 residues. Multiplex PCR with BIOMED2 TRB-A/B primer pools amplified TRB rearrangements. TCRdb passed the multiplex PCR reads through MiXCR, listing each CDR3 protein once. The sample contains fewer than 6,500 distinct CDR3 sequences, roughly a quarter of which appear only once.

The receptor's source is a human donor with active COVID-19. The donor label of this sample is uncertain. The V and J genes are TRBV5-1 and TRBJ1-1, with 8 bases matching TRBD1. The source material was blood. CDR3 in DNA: TGCGCCAGCACCACAGGGGGTAGCACTGAAGCTTTCTTT. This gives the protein CASTTGGSTEAFF. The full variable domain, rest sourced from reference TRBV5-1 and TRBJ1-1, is KAGVTQTPRYLIKTRGQQVTLSCSPISGHRSVSWYQQTPGQGLQFLFEYFSETQRNKGNFPGRFSGRQFSNSRSEMNVSTLELGDSALYLCASTTGGSTEAFFGQGTRLTVV.